This paragraph reports one TCR beta chain. The data were obtained in a study of blood T cell repertoires in COVID-19. Germline V gene lookup returns CDR1 SGHDT and CDR2 YYEEEE. The CDR3 contains 14 residues. V shed 1 base and J shed 0 bases, with 5 bases lying between them. Some clones are missing from TCRdb's copy, which holds only in-frame ones; the method was immunoSEQ multiplex PCR. This sample has 230,000 or so clones, with 70% to 90% found just once. V usage is TRBV5-6 and J usage is TRBJ1-3; D unclear. The sequence came from a woman aged 50 to 65 who had been exposed to COVID-19. The sequenced sample was PBMCs or T cells enriched from blood (not recorded which). The CDR3 DNA sequence: TGTGCCAGCAGCTTGATGAGCTCTGGAAACACCATATATTTT. Encoded protein: CASSLMSSGNTIYF.